This TCR beta chain was obtained from a study of cytomegalovirus exposure and HLA in healthy donors. This PCR relied on a set of 60 Vbeta primers and 13 Jbeta primers. Produced via immunoSEQ multiplex PCR; TCRdb's table is partial and in-frame only. The data hold about 88,000 clones, with 55% to 75% observed a single time. A word on this clone: What it binds is unknown.

After removal of 0 bases from V and 0 bases from J, the junction contained 0 bases not matched to a gene. Germline V gene sequence: CDR1 SGHRS, CDR2 YFSETQ. This CDR3 region has 16 residues. Study-level points and caveats: The availability of immune exposure information extended only to CMV serostatus. Most likely, a cluster of highly shared sequence variants arose as a sequencing artifact.

This clonotype was obtained from a man aged 45-65 years in good health and CMV-seronegative. J is TRBJ2-2 and V is TRBV5-1; 9 bases agree with TRBD1. Input material: PBMCs. This CDR3 reads CASSLGQGANTGELFF. Written as DNA, the CDR3 is TGCGCCAGCAGCTTGGGACAGGGGGCGAACACCGGGGAGCTGTTTTTT.